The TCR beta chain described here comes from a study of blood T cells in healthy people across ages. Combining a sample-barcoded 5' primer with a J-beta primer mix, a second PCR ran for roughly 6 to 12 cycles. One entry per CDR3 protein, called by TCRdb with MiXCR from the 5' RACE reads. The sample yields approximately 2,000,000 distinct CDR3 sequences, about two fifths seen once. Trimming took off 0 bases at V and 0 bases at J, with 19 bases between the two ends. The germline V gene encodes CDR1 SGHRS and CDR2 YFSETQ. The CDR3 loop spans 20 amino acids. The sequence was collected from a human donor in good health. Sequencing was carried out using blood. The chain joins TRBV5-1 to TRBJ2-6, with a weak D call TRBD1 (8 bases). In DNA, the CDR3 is TGCGCCAGCAGCTTGGGGCGACAGGGGAGGGGCCTCTCTGGGGCCAACGTCCTGACTTTC. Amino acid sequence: CASSLGRQGRGLSGANVLTF. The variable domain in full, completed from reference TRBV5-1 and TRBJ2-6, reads KAGVTQTPRYLIKTRGQQVTLSCSPISGHRSVSWYQQTPGQGLQFLFEYFSETQRNKGNFPGRFSGRQFSNSRSEMNVSTLELGDSALYLCASSLGRQGRGLSGANVLTFGAGSRLTVL.